The 14 T cell receptor beta chains below were found in one sample sequenced in a study of CD8+CD57+ T cells in acquired aplastic anemia. The template used for profiling TCR beta VDJ and CDR3 was genomic DNA. TCRdb called the reads again in MiXCR, with one record for every CDR3 protein. The sample carries about 400,000 distinct CDR3 sequences, under 80% recorded once. Sequencing used sorted CD4+, CD8+, or CD8+CD57+ T cells (not recorded which) from PBMCs. Receptors originate from a human donor in good health, serving as a control.

The CDR3 bases are TGTGCCAGCAGCGGCGGACCCCTCTATGGCTACACCTTC. This translates into CASSGGPLYGYTF. The rearrangement uses TRBV2 and TRBJ1-2; D call uncertain. From germline, CDR1 is SNHLY and CDR2 FYNNEI. The V end lost 6 bases, the J end lost 4 bases, and 12 bases lay between the germline ends. The length of the CDR3 is 13 residues.

This sequence joins TRBV12-3 or TRBV12-4 and TRBJ2-7; D is unclear. The CDR3 length is 14 residues. The V end lost 7 bases, the J end lost 5 bases, and 18 bases lay between the germline ends. The CDR3 DNA reads as TGTGCCAGCAAACCTGCGGTGGATTCCGACGAGCAGTACTTC. Translation: CASKPAVDSDEQYF.

This clonotype has only one observation. One end of the junction does not line up with germline, which may come from a read error. J is TRBJ2-7 and V is TRBV7-2; 8 nucleotides align to TRBD1. Germline V gives CDR1 SGHTA, CDR2 FQGNSA. The CDR3 has 15 residues. CDR3 residues: CASSFRGTGYYEKYF. In DNA form, the CDR3 reads TGTGCCAGCAGCTTTAGAGGGACAGGCTATTACGAGAAGTACTTC. The variable domain in full, completed from reference TRBV7-2 and TRBJ2-7, reads GAGVSQSPSNKVTEKGKDVELRCDPISGHTALYWYRQSLGQGLEFLIYFQGNSAPDKSGLPSDRFSAERTGGSVSTLTIQRTQQEDSAVYLCASSFRGTGYYEKYFGPGTRLTVT.

This clonotype was detected only once. The V call is TRBV7-2, the J call TRBJ2-7; perhaps TRBD1 as D (6 bases). Germline loops: CDR1 SGHTA, CDR2 FQGNSA. CDR3 length: 15 residues. With 5 bases removed from V and 6 bases from J, the gap between germline ends came to 20 bases. This chain's CDR3 is CASSPLGQGLFEQYF. The CDR3 DNA reads as TGTGCCAGCAGCCCTCTTGGTCAGGGGTTATTCGAGCAGTACTTC.

This chain links TRBV7-9 with TRBJ1-3, with D hard to call. V dropped 5 bases and J dropped 0 bases, with 14 bases sitting between them. The CDR3 has 16 amino acids. Per germline, CDR1 SEHNR and CDR2 FQNEAQ (reference sequence). Written as DNA, the CDR3 is TGTGCCAGCAGCCTCCAAGCCAACCCCTCTGGAAACACCATATATTTT. Protein: CASSLQANPSGNTIYF.

The chain employs TRBV6-1 and TRBJ1-5; 8 nucleotides align to TRBD1. V was pared by 7 bases and J by 7 bases, with 15 bases of the junction left unmatched. From germline, CDR1 is MNHNS and CDR2 SASEGT. This CDR3 has 16 residues. CDR3 sequence (DNA): TGTGCCAGCATGGATTCGCTGCAGGGGGCGGGACAGCCCCAGCATTTT. This translates into CASMDSLQGAGQPQHF.

This sequence joins TRBV7-8 and TRBJ2-5; TRBD2 aligns across 7 bases. CDR3 length: 14 residues. From germline, CDR1 is SGHVS and CDR2 FQNEAQ. V gave up 6 bases and J gave up 5 bases; unmatched junction bases: 9. CDR3 DNA sequence: TGTGCCAGCAGGGAGCCGGGGGGACGGGAGACCCAGTACTTC. The encoded protein is CASREPGGRETQYF.

The chain is built from TRBV20-1 and TRBJ2-5; TRBD2 might be the D (5 bases). CDR3 length: 12 amino acids. The germline V gene has CDR1 DFQATT and CDR2 SNEGSKA (reference sequence). V was trimmed by 6 bases and J by 9 bases, leaving 17 bases between them. The CDR3 region is CSAISRTEAQYF. As DNA, the CDR3 is TGCAGTGCAATCAGCCGAACGGAGGCCCAGTACTTC.

Comments on this clonotype: Mismatch with germline at one junction end may stem from a read error. The rearrangement uses TRBV7-2 and TRBJ2-3; the D call may be TRBD1 or TRBD2 (6 bases each). The CDR3 consists of 15 residues. Germline lookup yields CDR1 SGHTA and CDR2 FQGNSA. The CDR3 here is CASSPKAGQGPSHHF. For the CDR3, the DNA is TGTGCCAGCAGCCCGAAGGCGGGGCAGGGGCCTTCGCACCATTTT.

This clonotype came up many times. This rearrangement joins TRBV20-1 to TRBJ1-1; maybe TRBD1 (5 bases). The V end lost 5 bases, the J end lost 8 bases, and 12 bases lay between the germline ends. This CDR3 has 11 residues. CDR1 and CDR2 from the germline V gene are DFQATT and SNEGSKA (reference sequence). The CDR3 coding sequence is TGCAGTGCTGCCCCTGGGGGAGAAGCTTTCTTT. This encodes CSAAPGGEAFF.

The chain joins TRBV19 to TRBJ2-3; D ambiguous. Germline-derived CDR1 and CDR2 are LNHDA and SQIVND (reference sequence). This CDR3 is built from 13 residues. Trimming pared 0 bases from V and 3 bases from J, leaving 4 bases between. The CDR3 here is CASSIDFTDTQYF. The CDR3 nucleotides are TGTGCCAGTAGTATAGATTTTACAGATACGCAGTATTTT.

This clonotype has more than one count but fewer than ten. The J gene is TRBJ1-6, the V gene TRBV7-9; D not certain. Trimming removed 2 bases at V and 7 bases at J, with 12 bases between. CDR1 is SEHNR and CDR2 is FQNEAQ in the germline V gene (reference sequence). CDR3 size: 15 residues. This CDR3 is CASSLFSETNSPLHF. The CDR3 DNA is TGTGCCAGCAGCTTATTCTCTGAGACGAATTCACCCCTCCACTTT.

The rearrangement joins TRBV2 to TRBJ1-1; 7 nucleotides agree with TRBD1. The CDR3 runs to 15 residues. Germline V gives CDR1 SNHLY, CDR2 FYNNEI. V lost 6 bases to trimming and J lost 14 bases; unmatched junction nucleotides: 21. The CDR3 loop is CASSRQGGINTELFF. The CDR3 nucleotides read TGTGCCAGCAGCCGACAGGGTGGTATTAACACTGAACTGTTCTTT.

This clonotype was counted many times. The V gene is TRBV2, the J gene TRBJ1-5; D ambiguous. The germline V and J ends were trimmed by 3 bases and 0 bases, with 6 bases remaining between them. CDR3 length equals 14 residues. The germline gives CDR1 SNHLY, CDR2 FYNNEI. The CDR3 DNA sequence: TGTGCCAGCAGTGATGGGAATAGCAATCAGCCCCAGCATTTT. This encodes CASSDGNSNQPQHF.